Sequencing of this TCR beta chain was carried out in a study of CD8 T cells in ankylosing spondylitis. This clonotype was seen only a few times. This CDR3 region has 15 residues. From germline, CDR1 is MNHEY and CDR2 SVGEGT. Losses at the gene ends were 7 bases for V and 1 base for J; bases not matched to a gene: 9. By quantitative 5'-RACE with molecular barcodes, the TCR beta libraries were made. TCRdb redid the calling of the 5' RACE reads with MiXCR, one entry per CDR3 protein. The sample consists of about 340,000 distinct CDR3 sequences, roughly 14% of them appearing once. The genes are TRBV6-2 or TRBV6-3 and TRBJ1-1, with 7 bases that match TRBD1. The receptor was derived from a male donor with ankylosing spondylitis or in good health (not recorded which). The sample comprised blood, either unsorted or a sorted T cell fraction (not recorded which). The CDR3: CASISRRTGNTEAFF. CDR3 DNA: TGTGCCAGCATTTCCCGGCGGACAGGGAACACTGAAGCTTTCTTT.